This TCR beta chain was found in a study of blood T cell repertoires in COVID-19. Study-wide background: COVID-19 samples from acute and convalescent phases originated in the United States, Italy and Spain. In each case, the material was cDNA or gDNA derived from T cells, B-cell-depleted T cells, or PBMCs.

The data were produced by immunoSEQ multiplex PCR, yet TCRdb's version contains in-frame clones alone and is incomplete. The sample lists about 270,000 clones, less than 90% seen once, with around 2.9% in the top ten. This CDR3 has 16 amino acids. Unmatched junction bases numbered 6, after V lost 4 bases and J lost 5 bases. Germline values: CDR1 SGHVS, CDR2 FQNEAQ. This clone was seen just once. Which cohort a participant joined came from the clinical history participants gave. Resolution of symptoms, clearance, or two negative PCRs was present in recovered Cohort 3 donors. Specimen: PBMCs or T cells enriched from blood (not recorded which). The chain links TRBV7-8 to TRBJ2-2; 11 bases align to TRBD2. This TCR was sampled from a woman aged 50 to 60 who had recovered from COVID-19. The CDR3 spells CASSSRLAGNTGELFF. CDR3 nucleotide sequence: TGTGCCAGCAGCTCCAGACTAGCGGGAAATACCGGGGAGCTGTTTTTT.